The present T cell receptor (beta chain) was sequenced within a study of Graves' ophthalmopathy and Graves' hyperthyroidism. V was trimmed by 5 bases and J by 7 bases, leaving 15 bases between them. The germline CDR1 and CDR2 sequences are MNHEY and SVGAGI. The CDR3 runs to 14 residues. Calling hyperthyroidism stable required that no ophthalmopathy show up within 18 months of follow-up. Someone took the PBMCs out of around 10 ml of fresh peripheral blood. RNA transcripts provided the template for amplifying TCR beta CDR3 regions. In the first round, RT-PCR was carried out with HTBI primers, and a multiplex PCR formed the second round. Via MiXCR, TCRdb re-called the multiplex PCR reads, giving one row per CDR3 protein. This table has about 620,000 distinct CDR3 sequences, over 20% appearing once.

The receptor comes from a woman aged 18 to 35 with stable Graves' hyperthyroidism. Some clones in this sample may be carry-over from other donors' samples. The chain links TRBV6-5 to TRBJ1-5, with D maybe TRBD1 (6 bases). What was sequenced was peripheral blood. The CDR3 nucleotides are TGTGCCAGCAGTCCCTCGCAGGGGCGACAGCCCCAGCATTTT. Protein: CASSPSQGRQPQHF.